Each of the 2 T cell receptor beta chains below was sequenced from the same sample in a study of identical twins. One entry per CDR3 protein results from TCRdb running MiXCR on the 5' RACE reads. The sample has around 650,000 distinct CDR3 sequences, 7.1% seen once. The same data also went into a second study, on yellow fever vaccine responses in identical twins.

Sequenced input: PBMCs. The receptors derive from a woman aged 18-30 years in good health.

The J gene is TRBJ1-2, the V gene TRBV6-1; D gene unclear. This CDR3 is built from 13 residues. Germline lookup yields CDR1 MNHNS and CDR2 SASEGT. V shed 6 bases and J shed 7 bases, with 15 bases lying between them. The CDR3 region is CASRGIGVAGYTF. The DNA for the CDR3 is TGTGCCAGCAGGGGCATCGGGGTAGCTGGCTACACCTTC.

V and J are TRBV5-1 and TRBJ1-3; no definite D call. Germline assignment: CDR1 SGHRS and CDR2 YFSETQ. Trimming took 4 bases from V and 0 from J, leaving 11 bases between them. This CDR3 region has 15 residues. This CDR3 is CASSLDGFSGNTIYF. In DNA form, the CDR3 reads TGCGCCAGCAGCCTGGACGGTTTCTCTGGAAACACCATATATTTT.